These 31 T cell receptor beta chains were sequenced from one sample in a study of cytomegalovirus exposure and HLA in healthy donors (dated by TCRdb to about 2017). Library preparation employed the immunoSEQ multiplex PCR assay. A mixture of 60 forward primers for TCR Vbeta segments and 13 reverse primers for TCR Jbeta segments was used in the multiplex PCR. TCRdb's version of the immuneACCESS table is confined to in-frame rearrangements and falls short of the full clone set. An unresolved V gene accounts for under half of the shortfall where checked; the remainder is of unknown origin. A total of 95,000 to 130,000 clones appear in this sample, roughly three fifths of them only once. The ten most abundant clones make up roughly 10% of the sample. The sequencing input was PBMCs. The receptors shown here come from a woman aged 40 to 50 in good health and CMV-seropositive.

The V and J genes are TRBV28 and TRBJ1-5; the D gene is possibly TRBD1 (5 bases). Germline-derived CDR1 and CDR2 are MDHEN and SYDVKM. There are 14 residues in the CDR3. V was trimmed by 11 bases and J by 6 bases, leaving 20 bases between them. CDR3 sequence: CAFSRGGDGQPQHF. The CDR3 nucleotides read TGTGCCTTTTCACGGGGGGGGGATGGTCAGCCCCAGCATTTT.

V and J are TRBV6-4 and TRBJ2-3; D is possibly TRBD2 (5 bases). This CDR3 has 13 residues. Germline V lookup: CDR1 MRHNA, CDR2 SNTAGT. The V end was cut by 4 bases, the J end by 2 bases, with 7 bases between. The CDR3 coding sequence is TGTGCCAGCAGTGTGGGAGTCACAGATACGCAGTATTTT. It encodes CASSVGVTDTQYF.

This clone was seen a few times. The chain carries TRBV5-1 and TRBJ2-1; TRBD2 is a possible D gene (5 bases). This CDR3 has 14 amino acids. CDR1 and CDR2 (germline): SGHRS, YFSETQ. Trimming cost V 0 bases and J 4 bases, with 8 bases left between them. The CDR3, as DNA: TGCGCCAGCAGCTTGGAGGGCGGGTACAATGAGCAGTTCTTC. It is translated as CASSLEGGYNEQFF.

V gene TRBV4-3 combines with J gene TRBJ1-1, with D possibly being TRBD1 (5 bases). Trimming took off 0 bases at V and 5 bases at J, with 16 bases between the two ends. The CDR3 loop spans 16 amino acids. From germline, CDR1 is LGHNA and CDR2 YSLEER. Here the CDR3 reads CASSQDWRGWATEAFF. The CDR3 DNA sequence: TGCGCCAGCAGCCAAGATTGGCGGGGGTGGGCGACTGAAGCTTTCTTT.

Concerning this clone itself: The junction differs from germline at one of its ends, possibly a read error. J is TRBJ2-7 and V is TRBV5-5, with 7 bases that match TRBD1. CDR3 length: 13 amino acids. Germline assignment: CDR1 SGHKS and CDR2 YYEKEE (reference sequence). The CDR3 loop is CASRTGPSNEQYF. CDR3 bases: TGTGCCAGCAGGACAGGGCCCTCCAACGAGCAGTACTTC.

The count of this clone is one. The rearrangement links TRBV6-1 to TRBJ1-2; no reliable D call. The CDR3 extends over 16 amino acids. Germline V CDR1 and CDR2: MNHNS, SASEGT. V was trimmed by 3 bases and J by 0 bases, leaving 14 bases between them. The CDR3 loop reads CASSDPMRVTNYGYTF. The CDR3, as DNA: TGTGCCAGCAGTGACCCCATGCGGGTAACTAACTATGGCTACACCTTC.

This clone was detected a few times. The chain joins TRBV5-1 to TRBJ2-1; D remains ambiguous. V was trimmed by 0 bases and J by 2 bases, leaving 21 bases between them. The CDR3 is made up of 19 amino acids. The V gene's germline CDR1 is SGHRS and CDR2 YFSETQ. CDR3 region: CASSLVPSKYSITYNEQFF. CDR3 in DNA: TGCGCCAGCAGCTTGGTGCCTTCAAAGTACAGCATAACCTACAATGAGCAGTTCTTC.

CDR3 region: CASMVTGNTEAFF. The CDR3 DNA is TGTGCCAGCATGGTGACAGGGAACACTGAAGCTTTCTTT. V usage is TRBV27 and J usage is TRBJ1-1, with a weak D call TRBD1 (6 bases). V was shortened by 7 bases and J by 1 base, with 10 bases between the two germline ends. This CDR3 is built from 13 residues. Germline V gene lookup returns CDR1 MNHEY and CDR2 SMNVEV (reference sequence).

In this sample, this clone turned up a few times. The chain has TRBV5-1 and TRBJ2-1; unclear D gene. Germline CDR1 and CDR2: SGHRS and YFSETQ. The CDR3 covers 16 residues. V was shortened by 0 bases and J by 0 bases, with 10 bases between the two germline ends. For the CDR3, the DNA is TGCGCCAGCAGCTTGGCCGCGGCGAACTCCTACAATGAGCAGTTCTTC. It yields the protein CASSLAAANSYNEQFF. Combining the CDR3 with reference TRBV5-1 and TRBJ2-1 gives the whole variable domain KAGVTQTPRYLIKTRGQQVTLSCSPISGHRSVSWYQQTPGQGLQFLFEYFSETQRNKGNFPGRFSGRQFSNSRSEMNVSTLELGDSALYLCASSLAAANSYNEQFFGPGTRLTVL.

This clone was detected only a few times. The V and J genes are TRBV7-2 and TRBJ1-1; 8 positions match TRBD1. The CDR3 extends over 19 amino acids. Germline V gene sequence: CDR1 SGHTA, CDR2 FQGNSA. Trimming at V came to 5 bases and at J to 3 bases, leaving 20 bases not matched to a gene. This CDR3 reads CASSPRPPRTGYRDTEAFF. In DNA form, the CDR3 reads TGTGCCAGCAGCCCTCGACCTCCCCGGACAGGGTATAGAGACACTGAAGCTTTCTTT.

CDR3 in amino acids: CASSFRGLSTFEQYF. The DNA for the CDR3 is TGTGCCAGCAGTTTTAGGGGACTTAGTACGTTCGAGCAGTACTTC. This sequence joins TRBV28 and TRBJ2-5; weak D call: TRBD2 (6 bases). The J call may be wrong; the DNA end is better matched by TRBJ2-7. CDR1 is MDHEN, CDR2 SYDVKM, per germline. CDR3 length: 15 amino acids.

J is TRBJ2-7 and V is TRBV11-2; TRBD1 aligns across 7 bases. V lost 3 bases to trimming and J lost 0 bases; unmatched junction nucleotides: 5. CDR1 and CDR2 (germline): SGHAT, FQNNGV. The CDR3 runs to 15 residues. The CDR3 loop reads CASSFMGQTSYEQYF. The CDR3 DNA reads as TGTGCCAGCAGCTTTATGGGACAGACCTCCTACGAGCAGTACTTC. Drawing the rest from reference TRBV11-2 and TRBJ2-7, the complete variable domain is EAGVAQSPRYKIIEKRQSVAFWCNPISGHATLYWYQQILGQGPKLLIQFQNNGVVDDSQLPKDRFSAERLKGVDSTLKIQPAKLEDSAVYLCASSFMGQTSYEQYFGPGTRLTVT.

The V gene is TRBV6-6, the J gene TRBJ2-1, with TRBD2 matching 8 bases. This CDR3 is 14 amino acids long. The ends lost 4 bases at V and 4 bases at J; junction bases unmatched: 3. The germline CDR1 and CDR2 sequences are MNHNY and SVGAGI (reference sequence). Here the CDR3 reads CASSSTSGYNEQFF. The CDR3 DNA sequence: TGTGCCAGCAGTTCAACTAGCGGTTACAATGAGCAGTTCTTC.

The J gene is TRBJ1-1, the V gene TRBV4-3; 8 bases are a match to TRBD1. The CDR3 runs 15 residues. V trimming: 2 bases; J trimming: 5 bases; junction bases outside the gene matches: 7. Germline CDR1 is LGHNA and CDR2 is YSLEER. The CDR3 region is CASSQSGQVGTEAFF. The CDR3 bases are TGCGCCAGCAGCCAATCGGGACAGGTCGGGACTGAAGCTTTCTTT.

This chain connects TRBV7-8 to TRBJ1-5; D is undetermined. V was trimmed by 1 base and J by 6 bases, leaving 13 bases between them. The CDR3 is 15 residues long. Germline CDR1 and CDR2: SGHVS and FQNEAQ. CDR3: CASSLELGVSQPQHF. The CDR3 DNA is TGTGCCAGCAGCTTAGAATTAGGAGTCAGTCAGCCCCAGCATTTT.

This chain connects TRBV7-9 to TRBJ2-7; TRBD1 matches at 8 bases. This CDR3 spans 15 amino acids. With V trimmed by 5 bases and J by 1 base, 7 bases remained unmatched. In germline, CDR1 is SEHNR, CDR2 FQNEAQ (reference sequence). For the CDR3, the DNA is TGTGCCAGCAGCCCCGTCGGACAGGGTTCCTACGAGCAGTACTTC. It translates to CASSPVGQGSYEQYF.

This clone was detected a few times. The chain couples TRBV11-2 to TRBJ2-6; 7 bases are shared with TRBD2. The ends lost 1 base at V and 4 bases at J; junction bases unmatched: 4. Germline lookup yields CDR1 SGHAT and CDR2 FQNNGV. This CDR3 region has 16 residues. The CDR3 here is CASSLGGGGGANVLTF. In DNA, the CDR3 is TGTGCCAGCAGCTTAGGGGGGGGTGGCGGGGCCAACGTCCTGACTTTC.

This clone was seen a handful of times. J is TRBJ1-2 and V is TRBV27, with D perhaps TRBD1 (5 bases). The CDR3 consists of 14 residues. Deletions cut 5 bases from V and 0 bases from J, with 10 bases between. CDR1 MNHEY and CDR2 SMNVEV come from the germline V gene (reference sequence). The CDR3 is CASSPWTTNYGYTF. CDR3 DNA: TGTGCCAGCAGTCCCTGGACAACTAACTATGGCTACACCTTC.

This clone is a singleton in its sample. The chain couples TRBV18 to TRBJ2-7; 9 nucleotides line up with TRBD2. Germline V lookup: CDR1 KGHSH, CDR2 LQKENI. The junction had 5 bases not matched to a gene; V was cut back by 3 bases and J by 2 bases. The CDR3 runs to 15 residues. For the CDR3, the DNA is TGTGCCAGCTCACCTGGCCTAGCGGGACCCTACGAGCAGTACTTC. Translation gives CASSPGLAGPYEQYF.

This clone has just a few counts. The J gene is TRBJ2-3, the V gene TRBV7-3; 9 nucleotides align to TRBD2. Germline CDR1 is SGHTA and CDR2 is FQGTGA. Germline trimming cut 5 bases from V and 5 bases from J; bases unmatched to any gene: 8. The CDR3 extends over 15 amino acids. CDR3 nucleotide sequence: TGTGCCAGCAGCCCTATAGCGGGAGATCTAGATACGCAGTATTTT. Translating it yields CASSPIAGDLDTQYF.

The chain employs TRBV5-5 and TRBJ1-2; 7 bases map to TRBD1. The J segment lost 6 bases and the V segment lost 5 bases, leaving 19 bases of the junction unmatched. Germline CDR1 and CDR2: SGHKS and YYEKEE (reference sequence). The CDR3 is 17 residues long. The CDR3 DNA sequence: TGTGCCAGCAGTGAGGGGACAGATGGCGGATTTGGACATGGCTACACCTTC. Protein sequence: CASSEGTDGGFGHGYTF.

The chain couples TRBV15 to TRBJ1-4; D not resolved. Germline V gene sequence: CDR1 LNHNV, CDR2 YYDKDF (reference sequence). CDR3 size: 14 residues. V lost 0 bases, J lost 4 bases, and 6 bases lay in between. The CDR3 DNA sequence: TGTGCCACCAGCAGAGATCTTTATAATGAAAAACTGTTTTTT. Its protein product is CATSRDLYNEKLFF.

This chain uses TRBV5-4 with TRBJ1-2, with a weak D call TRBD1 (6 bases). The CDR3 totals 15 residues. CDR1 is SGHNT, CDR2 YYREEE, per germline (reference sequence). V gave up 1 base and J gave up 8 bases, with 18 bases separating them. DNA for the CDR3: TGTGCCAGCAGCTTGATAGGGGGGGCGCAACGAGGCTACACCTTC. The encoded protein is CASSLIGGAQRGYTF.

The chain employs TRBV30 and TRBJ2-7; D possibly corresponds to TRBD2 (6 bases). Per the germline V gene, CDR1 is GTSNPN and CDR2 is SVGIG (reference sequence). Between the trimmed V and J ends, which lost 1 base and 4 bases, there was a span of 11 bases. There are 13 residues in the CDR3. The CDR3 is CAWSASADYEQYF. The CDR3 DNA sequence: TGTGCCTGGAGTGCTAGCGCCGATTACGAGCAGTACTTC.

This sequence joins TRBV7-9 and TRBJ2-3, with TRBD2 matching 13 bases. The CDR3 has 16 residues. With 5 bases clipped from V and 2 bases from J, the junction kept 4 bases outside the gene matches. Germline V gene sequence: CDR1 SEHNR, CDR2 FQNEAQ (reference sequence). DNA of the CDR3: TGTGCCAGCAGCCCGGGACTAGCGGGACCCACAGATACGCAGTATTTT. This encodes CASSPGLAGPTDTQYF.

This rearrangement joins TRBV29-1 to TRBJ2-1; 11 bases align to TRBD1. Trimming at V came to 6 bases and at J to 3 bases, leaving 1 base not matched to a gene. Per germline, CDR1 SQVTM and CDR2 ANQGSEA. This CDR3 region has 13 residues. The CDR3 DNA reads TGCAGCGTGGGACAGGGGGTCTACAATGAGCAGTTCTTC. Amino acid sequence: CSVGQGVYNEQFF.

The CDR3 region is CASSPTPGGRQPQHF. The CDR3 region has the DNA TGCGCCAGCAGCCCGACCCCAGGGGGAAGGCAGCCCCAGCATTTT. The chain has TRBV4-1 and TRBJ1-5; 7 bases align to TRBD1. CDR1 MGHRA and CDR2 YSYEKL come from the germline V gene. The ends lost 4 bases at V and 7 bases at J; junction bases unmatched: 10. The CDR3 has 15 amino acids.

The rearrangement links TRBV4-1 to TRBJ2-1; possible D gene TRBD1, 5 bases. Per the germline V gene, CDR1 is MGHRA and CDR2 is YSYEKL. CDR3 length equals 15 residues. Trimming took 5 bases from V and 3 from J, leaving 14 bases between them. CDR3 region: CASSKQDLFYNEQFF. CDR3 DNA sequence: TGCGCCAGCAGCAAACAGGACCTCTTCTACAATGAGCAGTTCTTC.

This clone was observed a few times. The V and J genes are TRBV5-1 and TRBJ1-1; perhaps TRBD1 as D (6 bases). V lost 5 bases, J lost 2 bases, and 13 bases lay in between. This CDR3 has 14 amino acids. Germline V gene lookup returns CDR1 SGHRS and CDR2 YFSETQ. The CDR3 protein is CASRVDSSNTEAFF. CDR3 nucleotides: TGCGCCAGCAGGGTGGACAGTTCCAACACTGAAGCTTTCTTT.

This clone has only a few counts. The CDR3 sequence: CASSEYFQETQYF. In nucleotides, the CDR3 is TGCGCCAGCAGCGAATACTTTCAAGAGACCCAGTACTTC. The V and J genes are TRBV4-3 and TRBJ2-5; D gene unclear. The germline gives CDR1 LGHNA, CDR2 YSLEER. The CDR3 spans 13 residues. The ends were cut back, 5 bases at V and 2 bases at J, with 9 bases in the middle.

CDR3 DNA: TGTGCCAGCAGTGTGGAGGGAGGTATCTCTCACAATGAGCAGTTCTTC. Its translation: CASSVEGGISHNEQFF. The chain combines TRBV6-4 with TRBJ2-1; perhaps TRBD2 as D (6 bases). CDR1 is MRHNA, CDR2 SNTAGT, per germline. Between the trimmed V and J ends, which lost 4 bases and 5 bases, there was a span of 18 bases. The CDR3 is 16 residues long.